This T cell receptor beta chain derives from a study of T cells in Graves' hyperthyroidism and ophthalmopathy. Points from the study as a whole: From stable hyperthyroidism, ophthalmopathy was set apart by a 13 V-J model.

A remark on this clonotype: The target antigen is unknown.

What was amplified from RNA transcripts were TCR beta CDR3 regions. The HTBI primer set served for first-round RT-PCR of the TCR CDR3. TCRdb redid the calling of the multiplex PCR reads with MiXCR, one entry per CDR3 protein. The data contain 370,000 or so distinct CDR3 sequences, less than 20% of them singletons. The germline gives CDR1 LGHDT, CDR2 YNNKEL (reference sequence). V was cut by 8 bases and J by 3 bases, with 8 bases left in between. The CDR3 has 13 amino acids. Those with hyperthyroidism were 18 to 65 years old, newly diagnosed, and ill for under 2 months. Every diagnosis used clinical symptoms, serum thyroxine and TRAb, thyroid ultrasound and orbital computed tomography. Blood sampling occurred at first hyperthyroidism diagnosis, ahead of any ophthalmopathy symptoms.

Sequencing was carried out using blood. The V and J genes are TRBV3-1 and TRBJ1-6; D remains ambiguous. The TCR originated in a woman under 30 with Graves' hyperthyroidism that later progressed to Graves' ophthalmopathy. The CDR3 protein is CASQALYNSPLHF. CDR3 sequence (DNA): TGTGCCAGCCAGGCACTCTATAATTCACCCCTCCACTTT.